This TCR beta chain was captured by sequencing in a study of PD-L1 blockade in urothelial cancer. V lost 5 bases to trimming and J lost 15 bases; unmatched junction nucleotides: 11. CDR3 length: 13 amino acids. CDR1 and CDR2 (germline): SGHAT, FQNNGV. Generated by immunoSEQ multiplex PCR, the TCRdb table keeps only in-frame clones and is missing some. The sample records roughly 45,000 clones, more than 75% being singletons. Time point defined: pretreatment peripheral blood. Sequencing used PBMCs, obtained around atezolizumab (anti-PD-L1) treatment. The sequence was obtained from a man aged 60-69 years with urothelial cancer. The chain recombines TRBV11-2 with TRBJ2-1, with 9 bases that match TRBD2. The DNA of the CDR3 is TGTGCCAGCAGCCTCTCAGCCGGGACTAGCCCGTTCTTC. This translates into CASSLSAGTSPFF.